This entry lists 8 T cell receptor beta chains sequenced from one sample in a study of T cells after yellow fever vaccination. One entry per CDR3 protein results from TCRdb running MiXCR on the 5' RACE reads. The top ten hold over 15% of the sample, which has roughly 330,000 distinct CDR3 sequences, approximately 7% seen once. Specimen: PBMCs, collected approximately 40 days after the first yellow fever vaccination. Source of these receptors: a man aged 18-30 years who received the YFV17D yellow fever vaccine.

The genes are TRBV20-1 and TRBJ1-5; TRBD1 matches 7 bases. CDR1 and CDR2 from the germline V gene are DFQATT and SNEGSKA (reference sequence). CDR3 size: 15 residues. V shed 1 base, J shed 7 bases, and the junction held 10 bases outside the gene matches. The CDR3 loop reads CSARGTDRAGQPQHF. CDR3 nucleotide sequence: TGCAGTGCTAGAGGCACCGACAGGGCGGGACAGCCCCAGCATTTT.

The chain carries TRBV12-3 or TRBV12-4 and TRBJ2-1, with D possibly TRBD2 on 6 matching bases. There are 14 residues in the CDR3. V was cut by 11 bases and J by 0 bases, with 14 bases left in between. This chain's CDR3 is CAVDYSSSYNEQFF. CDR3 sequence (DNA): TGTGCCGTGGACTATTCGAGCTCCTACAATGAGCAGTTCTTC.

This clonotype was recorded at least ten times. V is TRBV27 and J is TRBJ2-1; D remains ambiguous. The CDR3 has 10 amino acids. Deletions cut 8 bases from V and 9 bases from J, with 8 bases between. The germline V gene has CDR1 MNHEY and CDR2 SMNVEV (reference sequence). CDR3: CASGVFEQFF. The CDR3 DNA reads TGTGCCAGCGGGGTCTTTGAGCAGTTCTTC.

This clonotype was seen at least ten times. This chain joins TRBV4-3 and TRBJ2-2; possibly TRBD2 for D (7 bases). Looked up from germline, CDR1 is LGHNA and CDR2 is YSLEER. The CDR3 length is 17 residues. With 0 bases removed from V and 2 bases from J, the gap between germline ends came to 13 bases. The DNA of the CDR3 is TGCGCCAGCAGCCAAGATCTGCGGGGGCTAAACACCGGGGAGCTGTTTTTT. Translating it yields CASSQDLRGLNTGELFF.

This chain connects TRBV29-1 to TRBJ1-1; D is perhaps TRBD1 (5 bases). V was clipped by 4 bases and J by 0 bases, with 12 bases between them. Germline V lookup: CDR1 SQVTM, CDR2 ANQGSEA. This CDR3 comprises 14 residues. In nucleotides, the CDR3 is TGCAGCGTTGGACAGAGAGATTTGAACACTGAAGCTTTCTTT. Protein product: CSVGQRDLNTEAFF.

The genes are TRBV7-2 and TRBJ2-7, with 12 bases that match TRBD2. With V trimmed by 5 bases and J by 3 bases, 5 bases remained unmatched. The germline V gene encodes CDR1 SGHTA and CDR2 FQGNSA. This CDR3 has 15 residues. The CDR3 coding sequence is TGTGCCAGCAGCCCACTAGCGGGGGGACTCTACGAGCAGTACGTC. Translated, it gives CASSPLAGGLYEQYV.

This sequence joins TRBV24-1 and TRBJ2-5; no firm D call. Looked up from germline, CDR1 is KGHDR and CDR2 is SFDVKD. The ends were cut back, 10 bases at V and 0 bases at J, with 5 bases in the middle. The CDR3 has 11 residues. The CDR3 DNA follows: TGTGCCACAGGGTACCAAGAGACCCAGTACTTC. Translated, it gives CATGYQETQYF.

The CDR3 region has the DNA TGCGCCAGCAGCTTGGGTCACGGGCCCACCGGGGAGCTGTTTTTT. Translating gives CASSLGHGPTGELFF. The V and J genes are TRBV5-1 and TRBJ2-2; D is unresolved. V shed 0 bases and J shed 4 bases, with 10 bases lying between them. The CDR3 has 15 residues. Germline V gene sequence: CDR1 SGHRS, CDR2 YFSETQ.